This TCR beta chain is drawn from a study of metastatic and nonmetastatic thyroid tumors. Among the patients, none had received any treatment before thyroid surgery. This clone was counted ten times or more. CDR1 is SGHVS and CDR2 is FNYEAQ in the germline V gene. Trimming removed 0 bases from V and 4 bases from J; junction bases left unmatched: 0. The CDR3 extends over 14 amino acids. MiXCR re-clonotyped the PCR reads for TCRdb. The table lists roughly 32,000 clones, approximately 7.4% of them singletons, with about 39% in the top ten. The chain recombines TRBV7-6 with TRBJ2-7; 10 nucleotides match TRBD2. The TCR originated in a female donor with papillary thyroid cancer or a benign thyroid nodule (not recorded which). Some clones in this sample may be carry-over from other donors' samples. Sequencing was done on a sample of blood. CDR3 in DNA: TGTGCCAGCAGCTTAGCTAGCGGGAGGTACGAGCAGTACTTC. The encoded protein is CASSLASGRYEQYF.